One sample yielded the 6 T cell receptor beta chains listed below, sequenced in a study of blood T cells in healthy people across ages (dated by TCRdb to the mid-2010s). Receptor amplification or capture employed 5' RACE. The instrument was an Illumina HiSeq 2500. A second PCR of about 7 to 12 cycles was run with a J-beta primer mix and a sample-barcoded 5' primer. The public sequencing data were trimmed at Q25 with fastp and processed into clonotypes with MiXCR by TCRdb, which kept only in-frame beta chains. Entries that share a CDR3 protein sequence are merged under the most common genes and DNA. The sample data list some 1.6 million distinct CDR3 sequences, and about 32% of these were observed just once. Approximately 11% of the sample is taken by the ten largest. The source material was blood. The source of these receptors is a woman aged 25-40 years in good health.

This clonotype has more than one count but fewer than ten. The CDR3 DNA reads as TGTGCCAGCAGTGGGGCAGGGGGAATTAATGAGCAGTTCTTC. Translation gives CASSGAGGINEQFF. This chain connects TRBV2 to TRBJ2-1; 7 bases fit TRBD1. V lost 4 bases and J lost 7; bases outside the gene matches: 7. Germline V CDR1 and CDR2: SNHLY, FYNNEI. The CDR3 runs to 14 residues. The full variable domain, in which reference TRBV2 and TRBJ2-1 provide the parts outside the CDR3, is EPEVTQTPSHQVTQMGQEVILRCVPISNHLYFYWYRQILGQKVEFLVSFYNNEISEKSEIFDDQFSVERPDGSNFTLKIRSTKLEDSAMYFCASSGAGGINEQFFGPGTRLTVL.

This clonotype was seen only a few times. The junction departs from the called germline gene at one end, perhaps through a read error. The chain couples TRBV29-1 to TRBJ2-2, with 9 bases aligning to TRBD2. Germline V gene lookup returns CDR1 SQVTM and CDR2 ANQGSEA. The CDR3 runs to 15 residues. CDR3 amino acids: CSVDLAGANTGKLFF. The CDR3 region has the DNA TGCAGCGTTGATTTAGCGGGAGCGAACACCGGGAAGCTGTTTTTT.

With respect to this clonotype: Sequence at one end of the junction differs from germline and may be a read error. This sequence joins TRBV5-1 and TRBJ2-1, with D possibly being TRBD1 or TRBD2 (6 bases each). Germline V gene lookup returns CDR1 SGHRS and CDR2 YFSETQ. CDR3 length equals 16 residues. The CDR3, as DNA: TGCGCCTGCAGCTTCCCTGTCGGGGGCACTAACAATGAGCAGTTCTTC. Translating it yields CACSFPVGGTNNEQFF.

This clonotype was observed a handful of times. The chain is built from TRBV5-6 and TRBJ2-2; weak D call: TRBD1 (6 bases). This CDR3 is 14 amino acids long. V lost 3 bases and J lost 2, with 8 bases in between. CDR1 SGHDT and CDR2 YYEEEE come from the germline V gene. The CDR3 region has the DNA TGTGCCAGCAGCTGGACAGTTAACACCGGGGAGCTGTTTTTT. It encodes CASSWTVNTGELFF.

This clonotype was seen a handful of times. The chain recombines TRBV13 with TRBJ1-2, with a tentative D call TRBD1 (6 bases). This CDR3 has 15 residues. Germline V CDR1 and CDR2: PRHDT, FYEKMQ (reference sequence). Trimming took 5 bases from V and 3 from J, leaving 16 bases between them. In nucleotides, the CDR3 is TGTGCCAGCAGCCTCGAGACAGGTGGTGACTATGGCTACACCTTC. This codes for CASSLETGGDYGYTF. Filled out from reference TRBV13 and TRBJ1-2, the complete variable domain reads AAGVIQSPRHLIKEKRETATLKCYPIPRHDTVYWYQQGPGQDPQFLISFYEKMQSDKGSIPDRFSAQQFSDYHSELNMSSLELGDSALYFCASSLETGGDYGYTFGSGTRLTVV.

This clonotype turned up a few times. The chain joins TRBV5-1 to TRBJ2-4, with 9 positions matching TRBD2. CDR3 length: 15 amino acids. V trimming: 0 bases; J trimming: 6 bases; junction bases outside the gene matches: 4. Germline assignment: CDR1 SGHRS and CDR2 YFSETQ. CDR3 protein: CASSLGASGTNIQYF. For the CDR3, the DNA is TGCGCCAGCAGCTTGGGGGCTAGCGGGACAAACATTCAGTACTTC.